A selection of T cell receptor beta chains follows, all from one sample in a study of shared clonotypes between healthy human individuals. Data came from immunoSEQ multiplex PCR; TCRdb stores just in-frame clones and leaves some out. Of more than 2 million clones listed, more than 90% were seen once; the top ten hold more than 0.1%. Sequencing was carried out using naive CD4+ T cells sorted from blood. These receptors were collected from a man younger than 30 in good health. Each CDR3 is given with its conserved first and last residue. D genes are given only for firm matches.

d_gene	v_gene	j_gene	CDR3nt	CDR3aa
NA	TRBV7-8	TRBJ2-3	TGTGCCAGCCTTTTAATAGCGGGCACAGATACGCAGTATTTT	CASLLIAGTDTQYF
NA	TRBV6-6	TRBJ1-1	TGTGCCAGCAGTTACTCGACCGGGGAAGCTTTCTTT	CASSYSTGEAFF
NA	TRBV6-4	TRBJ1-1	TGTGCCAGCAGTTTGCACATGAACACTGAAGCTTTCTTT	CASSLHMNTEAFF
NA	TRBV6-5	TRBJ1-1	TGTGCCACCCGCACACAGGGCAAAGCTTTCTTT	CATRTQGKAFF
NA	TRBV5-6	TRBJ2-2	TGTGCCAGCAGCTTGGGGTTAGGTGGGACCGGGGAGCTGTTTTTT	CASSLGLGGTGELFF
TRBD1	TRBV11-3	TRBJ1-1	TGTGCCAGCAGCTTTCAGGGGGACGGTGAAGCTTTCTTT	CASSFQGDGEAFF
NA	TRBV2	TRBJ2-3	TGTGCCAGCAGTACAGGTGGTGGAGATACGCAGTATTTT	CASSTGGGDTQYF
NA	TRBV29-1	TRBJ2-5	TGCAGCGTCCTTAGCCCCAATGGGGAGACCCAGTACTTC	CSVLSPNGETQYF
NA	TRBV2	TRBJ2-7	TGTGCCAGCAGTGAACCACGGGGGACCTCCTACGAGCAGTACTTC	CASSEPRGTSYEQYF
NA	TRBV5-1	TRBJ2-2	TGCGCCAGCAGCCTCCGGTCAGGGCTGAACACCGGGGAGCTGTTTTTT	CASSLRSGLNTGELFF